These 27 T cell receptor beta chains were sequenced from one sample in a study of T cell changes during pregnancy in multiple sclerosis (dated by TCRdb to the late 2010s). Receptors were amplified or captured by the immunoSEQ multiplex PCR assay. Sourced from immuneACCESS, this table was stored by TCRdb with only in-frame sequences that have V and J called. A share of the clones is absent; for the studies checked, an unresolved V gene accounts for under half, and the remainder has no known explanation. Across this sample there are 40,000 to 50,000 clones, with 85% to 95% seen only once. The ten largest clones take up 8.1% of the sample. This material consisted of CD8+ T cells from peripheral blood mononuclear cells, taken in the third trimester of pregnancy. The source is a female donor with multiple sclerosis, enrolled in a pregnancy study.

The J gene is TRBJ1-1, the V gene TRBV6-5; no reliable D call. This CDR3 comprises 13 residues. Germline V lookup: CDR1 MNHEY, CDR2 SVGAGI. V lost 6 bases and J lost 3, with 11 bases in between. As DNA, the CDR3 is TGTGCCAGCAGAATAGACAAATACACTGAAGCTTTCTTT. Translating it yields CASRIDKYTEAFF.

V usage is TRBV7-9 and J usage is TRBJ2-4; 7 bases agree with TRBD1. The CDR3 totals 15 residues. Germline values: CDR1 SEHNR, CDR2 FQNEAQ (reference sequence). V trimming: 5 bases; J trimming: 5 bases; junction bases outside the gene matches: 9. CDR3 nucleotide sequence: TGTGCCAGCAGCCATACACGACAGGGAGAAAACATTCAGTACTTC. Its translation is CASSHTRQGENIQYF.

This clone came up once. This chain connects TRBV5-1 to TRBJ2-5, with 13 bases aligning to TRBD2. The trim removed 4 bases at V and 5 bases at J, leaving 8 bases unmatched. Germline V gene lookup returns CDR1 SGHRS and CDR2 YFSETQ. The CDR3 is 16 residues long. DNA for the CDR3: TGCGCCAGCAGCATGGGACTAGCGGGATTAAAGGAGACCCAGTACTTC. Translation gives CASSMGLAGLKETQYF.

Notes on this clone: Since a much larger clone is just one base distant, this may be a read error. The chain is built from TRBV4-1 and TRBJ2-7; TRBD2 might be the D (6 bases). Germline V gives CDR1 MGHRA, CDR2 YSYEKL. V was clipped by 3 bases and J by 0 bases, with 6 bases between them. CDR3 length: 13 amino acids. CDR3 nucleotide sequence: TGCGCCAGCAGCCACGGGAGCTCCTACGAGCAGTACTTC. Its protein product is CASSHGSSYEQYF.

The chain combines TRBV27 with TRBJ2-1, with no clear D. CDR1 MNHEY and CDR2 SMNVEV come from the germline V gene (reference sequence). The CDR3 has 13 amino acids. V gave up 0 bases and J gave up 9 bases, with 9 bases separating them. The CDR3: CASSLSPGSEQFF. Here the CDR3 DNA reads TGTGCCAGCAGTTTATCGCCCGGGTCTGAGCAGTTCTTC.

This clone was recorded only once. This sample also contains other DNA sequences that code for the same CDR3. The CDR3 spells CASSFGEQFF. CDR3 in DNA: TGTGCCAGCAGCTTTGGCGAGCAGTTCTTC. This sequence joins TRBV7-9 and TRBJ2-1; no definite D call. V was clipped by 3 bases and J by 10 bases, with 4 bases between them. Per the germline V gene, CDR1 is SEHNR and CDR2 is FQNEAQ (reference sequence). The CDR3 has 10 amino acids.

This clone is a singleton in its sample. V is TRBV15 and J is TRBJ2-2, with D possibly TRBD1 on 6 matching bases. This CDR3 has 15 residues. The germline V gene encodes CDR1 LNHNV and CDR2 YYDKDF (reference sequence). Trimming shortened V by 3 bases and J by 1 base, and 9 bases separated the two germline ends. The CDR3 sequence is CATSRSQGNTGELFF. Here the CDR3 DNA reads TGTGCCACCAGCAGGTCACAGGGGAACACCGGGGAGCTGTTTTTT.

The chain combines TRBV5-4 with TRBJ2-7, with 8 bases identical to TRBD1. Germline V gene data show CDR1 as SGHNT and CDR2 as YYREEE (reference sequence). The CDR3 loop spans 14 amino acids. Germline trimming cut 4 bases from V and 1 base from J; bases unmatched to any gene: 4. The CDR3 loop reads CASSVDRGSYEQYF. DNA for the CDR3: TGTGCCAGCAGCGTCGACAGGGGATCCTACGAGCAGTACTTC.

The genes are TRBV27 and TRBJ1-1, with TRBD1 matching over 8 bases. The CDR3 is made up of 15 amino acids. V lost 3 bases and J lost 1; bases outside the gene matches: 4. CDR1 and CDR2 from the germline V gene are MNHEY and SMNVEV (reference sequence). CDR3 loop: CASSLDRAGNTEAFF. CDR3 DNA: TGTGCCAGCAGTTTGGACAGGGCGGGGAACACTGAAGCTTTCTTT.

V and J are TRBV29-1 and TRBJ2-1; D might be TRBD2 (5 bases). The CDR3 contains 13 residues. Germline-derived CDR1 and CDR2 are SQVTM and ANQGSEA. V gave up 4 bases and J gave up 7 bases, with 14 bases separating them. In nucleotides, the CDR3 is TGCAGCGTTGGTTCGGGGTCCCTGAATGAGCAGTTCTTC. Residues: CSVGSGSLNEQFF.

The chain carries TRBV18 and TRBJ1-2, with 11 bases identical to TRBD1. J was trimmed by 8 bases and V by 3 bases; bases with no gene match: 14. CDR3 size: 17 residues. CDR1 is KGHSH, CDR2 LQKENI, per germline. CDR3 in DNA: TGTGCCAGCTCACCGCCCTATGCTGGGACAGGGGGTGAGGGCTACACCTTC. It translates to CASSPPYAGTGGEGYTF.

The chain has TRBV28 and TRBJ2-3; tentative D call: TRBD2 (5 bases). The germline V gene encodes CDR1 MDHEN and CDR2 SYDVKM. With 3 bases removed from V and 0 bases from J, the gap between germline ends came to 7 bases. CDR3 length equals 14 residues. The CDR3 region has the DNA TGTGCCAGCAGTTTGGAGGACAGCACAGATACGCAGTATTTT. Amino acids: CASSLEDSTDTQYF.

V and J are TRBV5-6 and TRBJ2-5; D is perhaps TRBD2 (5 bases). Trimming removed 4 bases at V and 5 bases at J, with 27 bases between. CDR3 length equals 18 residues. Germline V gives CDR1 SGHDT, CDR2 YYEEEE. The CDR3 nucleotides read TGTGCCAGCAGCCCCCCATTAGTCATTCCTATGGCGGGTGAGACCCAGTACTTC. It encodes CASSPPLVIPMAGETQYF.

The chain joins TRBV5-5 to TRBJ2-7; D unclear. V lost 2 bases to trimming and J lost 3 bases, with 12 bases between them. Germline CDR1 and CDR2: SGHKS and YYEKEE (reference sequence). The CDR3 totals 14 residues. The CDR3 region is CASSFMPSGYEQYF. As DNA, the CDR3 is TGTGCCAGCAGCTTCATGCCTTCCGGCTACGAGCAGTACTTC. The whole variable domain, remainder taken from reference TRBV5-5 and TRBJ2-7, is DAGVTQSPTHLIKTRGQQVTLRCSPISGHKSVSWYQQVLGQGPQFIFQYYEKEERGRGNFPDRFSARQFPNYSSELNVNALLLGDSALYLCASSFMPSGYEQYFGPGTRLTVT.

The chain recombines TRBV4-2 with TRBJ2-1, with 7 bases identical to TRBD2. This CDR3 comprises 15 residues. The V gene end was trimmed by 11 bases and the J gene end by 4 bases; junction bases not matched to a gene: 14. Germline lookup yields CDR1 LGHNA and CDR2 YNFKEQ. Here the CDR3 DNA reads TGTGCCCGGCGCAATAGCGGGCGTGCTTACAATGAGCAGTTCTTC. Its translation: CARRNSGRAYNEQFF.

This chain uses TRBV4-1 with TRBJ2-1; 9 bases are shared with TRBD2. V dropped 4 bases and J dropped 1; count of bases not matched to a gene: 8. Germline V gives CDR1 MGHRA, CDR2 YSYEKL. The CDR3 runs 17 residues. For the CDR3, the DNA is TGCGCCAGCAGCCCTCGCGGGAGGGCCGGGTCCTACAATGAGCAGTTCTTC. Translation gives CASSPRGRAGSYNEQFF.

The V and J genes are TRBV19 and TRBJ2-1; 8 bases line up with TRBD2. The CDR3 spans 13 residues. In germline, CDR1 is LNHDA, CDR2 SQIVND (reference sequence). J was trimmed by 7 bases and V by 5 bases; bases with no gene match: 4. The CDR3 sequence: CASSRPGGNEQFF. DNA of the CDR3: TGTGCCAGTAGTCGACCGGGAGGGAATGAGCAGTTCTTC.

The count of this clone is one. The chain couples TRBV5-1 to TRBJ2-7; 10 bases are a match to TRBD1. The CDR3 is made up of 16 amino acids. V lost 3 bases, J lost 4 bases, and 10 bases stayed unmatched. Germline values: CDR1 SGHRS, CDR2 YFSETQ. The CDR3 spells CASSSSPGTGVYEQYF. CDR3 coding DNA: TGCGCCAGCAGCTCGAGCCCCGGGACAGGGGTGTACGAGCAGTACTTC.

The rearrangement joins TRBV28 to TRBJ2-1, with 8 bases fitting TRBD2. CDR1 is MDHEN, CDR2 SYDVKM, per germline. After removal of 4 bases from V and 2 bases from J, the junction contained 1 base not matched to a gene. The CDR3 is 14 amino acids. CDR3 bases: TGTGCCAGCAGTTCGGGACTAGCCTACAATGAGCAGTTCTTC. The encoded protein is CASSSGLAYNEQFF.

The rearrangement links TRBV7-9 to TRBJ1-2; possibly TRBD1 for D (5 bases). There are 12 residues in the CDR3. Per germline, CDR1 SEHNR and CDR2 FQNEAQ (reference sequence). Between the trimmed V and J ends, which lost 1 base and 6 bases, there was a span of 6 bases. CDR3 loop: CASSLVRDGYTF. The CDR3 nucleotides are TGTGCCAGCAGCTTAGTCAGGGATGGCTACACCTTC.

V gene TRBV7-8 combines with J gene TRBJ2-7, with 11 nucleotides matching TRBD2. Germline CDR1 SGHVS, CDR2 FQNEAQ. CDR3 length equals 16 residues. The V segment lost 1 base and the J segment 3 bases; nucleotides outside the gene matches: 5. For the CDR3, the DNA is TGTGCCAGCAGCTTAGAGTTAGCGGGAGGGCACTACGAGCAGTACTTC. It specifies CASSLELAGGHYEQYF.

The chain links TRBV28 to TRBJ1-5; D unclear. CDR3 length equals 12 residues. Per the germline V gene, CDR1 is MDHEN and CDR2 is SYDVKM. With 1 base removed from V and 5 bases from J, the gap between germline ends came to 3 bases. The CDR3 DNA follows: TGTGCCAGCAGTTTATCTTATCAGCCCCAGCATTTT. It codes for CASSLSYQPQHF.

V gene TRBV5-8 combines with J gene TRBJ2-7; D gene unclear. The V and J ends lost 1 base and 3 bases respectively, with 2 bases between them. The CDR3 is 11 amino acids. The germline V gene encodes CDR1 SGHTS and CDR2 YDEGEE. CDR3: CASSLYYEQYF. Written as DNA, the CDR3 is TGTGCCAGCAGCTTGTACTACGAGCAGTACTTC.

The CDR3 sequence is CASRRQPEFAETQYF. The CDR3 DNA reads TGTGCCAGCAGAAGACAGCCGGAGTTCGCAGAGACCCAGTACTTC. This chain uses TRBV6-5 with TRBJ2-5; tentative D call: TRBD1 (5 bases). With 6 bases removed from V and 4 bases from J, the gap between germline ends came to 18 bases. The CDR3 is made up of 15 amino acids. Looked up from germline, CDR1 is MNHEY and CDR2 is SVGAGI.

The V call is TRBV19, the J call TRBJ1-3, with D possibly TRBD1 on 6 matching bases. Germline V gene data show CDR1 as LNHDA and CDR2 as SQIVND (reference sequence). This CDR3 comprises 12 residues. Trimming left V 10 bases short and J 8 bases short, with 15 bases between. CDR3 region: CATQQGRHTIYF. CDR3 nucleotide sequence: TGTGCCACCCAACAGGGTAGACACACCATATATTTT. Looking up the rest from reference TRBV19 and TRBJ1-3 gives the full variable domain: DGGITQSPKYLFRKEGQNVTLSCEQNLNHDAMYWYRQDPGQGLRLIYYSQIVNDFQKGDIAEGYSVSREKKESFPLTVTSAQKNPTAFYLCATQQGRHTIYFGEGSWLTVV.

J is TRBJ2-1 and V is TRBV12-5; 9 positions agree with TRBD2. With 1 base clipped from V and 3 bases from J, the junction kept 1 base outside the gene matches. The CDR3 runs to 15 residues. Germline loops: CDR1 LGHNT, CDR2 FRNRAP. CDR3 region: CASGLASGVYNEQFF. The CDR3 DNA is TGTGCTAGTGGTTTGGCTAGCGGGGTCTACAATGAGCAGTTCTTC. Together with reference TRBV12-5 and TRBJ2-1, the CDR3 gives the full variable domain: DARVTQTPRHKVTEMGQEVTMRCQPILGHNTVFWYRQTMMQGLELLAYFRNRAPLDDSGMPKDRFSAEMPDATLATLKIQPSEPRDSAVYFCASGLASGVYNEQFFGPGTRLTVL.

A single count supports this clone. The chain combines TRBV5-1 with TRBJ2-3, with D uncertain. V lost 2 bases and J 0 bases, leaving 7 bases between the germline ends. The germline CDR1 and CDR2 sequences are SGHRS and YFSETQ. The CDR3 has 14 amino acids. The CDR3 DNA reads TGCGCCAGCAGCTTACAGAGCAGCACAGATACGCAGTATTTT. It encodes CASSLQSSTDTQYF.